This section outlines one T cell receptor (beta chain) sequence together with its context. Deletions cut 1 base from V and 2 bases from J, with 8 bases between. CDR3 size: 14 residues. Original processing notes: A per-sample median of around 100,000 TCRs was observed, with a range of about 23,224 to 690,600. TCRdb called the RACE reads again in MiXCR, with one record for every CDR3 protein. The V and J calls were determined by TCRdb, not by the authors. The sample consists of about 69,000 distinct CDR3 sequences, about 32% of them appearing once. The data were obtained in a study of human T cells and chemical hapten exposure. Described time point: patch test 1, 2 weeks after DPC sensitization. Specified treatment: therapeutic diphenylcyclopropenone sensitization with weekly scalp DPC.

V is TRBV12-3 or TRBV12-4 and J is TRBJ2-5; D is unclear. The TCR comes from a man aged 35-49 years with alopecia areata. Some clones in this sample may be carry-over from other donors' samples. This specimen consisted of whole blood, obtained in connection with sensitization to the hapten diphenylcyclopropenone (DPC). The CDR3 DNA reads TGTGCCAGCAGTTTAGAGGCCCAGCAAGAGACCCAGTACTTC. Protein sequence: CASSLEAQQETQYF.